This T cell receptor beta chain is from a study of T-cell reconstitution after alpha-beta-depleted transplantation in children. This clonotype was counted a few times. Antigen: not known. Unique molecular identifiers were incorporated when the TCRbeta library was constructed. TCRdb analysed the PCR reads with MiXCR anew, one entry per CDR3 protein. The data show about 110,000 distinct CDR3 sequences, with about 21% seen just once and over 9.5% held by the top ten. Study-wide findings and caveats: Where some patients showed high TCRbeta diversity at day 60, it came from recipient T cells and thymic progenitors that had survived. One year post-transplant, T-cell counts and diversity were largely derived from T cells produced anew. The study reportedly traced alpha-beta T cells about two months after transplant to several hundred expanded graft clones.

J gave up 4 bases and V 6 bases, and 1 base lay outside the gene matches. Germline lookup yields CDR1 MDHEN and CDR2 SYDVKM. The CDR3 spans 14 residues. The TCR originated in a male patient aged 2 to 9 who had a stem cell transplant for chronic granulomatous disease, so the T cells may come from the graft donor. The chain is built from TRBV28 and TRBJ2-7; 15 bases are a match to TRBD2. Sample: PBMCs, mostly from graft donor cells, taken 180 days after TCRalphabeta/CD19-depleted stem cell transplant. The chain's CDR3 is CASRGLAGGYEQYF. The CDR3 region has the DNA TGTGCCAGCAGAGGACTAGCGGGAGGGTACGAGCAGTACTTC.